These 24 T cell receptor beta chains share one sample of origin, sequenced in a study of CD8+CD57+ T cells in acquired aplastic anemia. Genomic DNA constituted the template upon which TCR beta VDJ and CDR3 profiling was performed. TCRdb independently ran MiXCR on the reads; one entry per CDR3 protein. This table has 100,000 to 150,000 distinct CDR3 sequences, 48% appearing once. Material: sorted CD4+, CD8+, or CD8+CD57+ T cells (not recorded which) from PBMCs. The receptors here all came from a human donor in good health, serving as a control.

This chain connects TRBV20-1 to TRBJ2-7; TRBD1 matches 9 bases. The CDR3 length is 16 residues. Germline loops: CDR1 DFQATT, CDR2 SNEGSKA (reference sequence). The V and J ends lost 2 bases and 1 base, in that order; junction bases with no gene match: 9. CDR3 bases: TGCAGTGCTAGACCCTCAACAGGGGGCACGTCCTACGAGCAGTACTTC. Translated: CSARPSTGGTSYEQYF.

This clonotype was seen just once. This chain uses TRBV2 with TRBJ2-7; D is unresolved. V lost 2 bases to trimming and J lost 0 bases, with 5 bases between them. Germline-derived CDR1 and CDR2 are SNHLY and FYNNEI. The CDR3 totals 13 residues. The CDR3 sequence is CASSEQSSYEQYF. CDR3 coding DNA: TGTGCCAGCAGTGAACAGAGCTCCTACGAGCAGTACTTC.

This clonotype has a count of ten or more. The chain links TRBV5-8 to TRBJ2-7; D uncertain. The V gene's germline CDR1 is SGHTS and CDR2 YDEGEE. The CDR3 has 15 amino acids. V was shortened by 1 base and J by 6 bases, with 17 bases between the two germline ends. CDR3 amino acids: CASSLFGVSPREQYF. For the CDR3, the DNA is TGTGCCAGCAGCTTGTTTGGGGTTTCACCCCGCGAGCAGTACTTC.

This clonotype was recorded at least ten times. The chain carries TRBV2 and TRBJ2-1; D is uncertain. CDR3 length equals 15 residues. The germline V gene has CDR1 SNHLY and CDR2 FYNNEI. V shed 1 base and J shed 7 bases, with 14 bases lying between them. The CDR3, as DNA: TGTGCCAGCAGTGAAGAGGGCCTGACGAGGAATGAGCAGTTCTTC. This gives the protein CASSEEGLTRNEQFF.

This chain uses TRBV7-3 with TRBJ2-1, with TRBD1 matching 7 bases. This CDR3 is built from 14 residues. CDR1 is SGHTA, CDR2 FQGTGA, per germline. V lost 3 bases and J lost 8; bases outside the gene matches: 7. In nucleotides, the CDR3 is TGTGCCAGCAGCTTGATGGCAGGGGGTTATGAGCAGTTCTTC. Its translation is CASSLMAGGYEQFF.

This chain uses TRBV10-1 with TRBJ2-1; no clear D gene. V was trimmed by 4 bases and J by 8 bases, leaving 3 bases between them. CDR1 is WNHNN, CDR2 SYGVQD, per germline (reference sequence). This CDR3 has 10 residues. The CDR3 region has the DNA TGCGCCAGCAGTGGAGATGAGCAGTTCTTC. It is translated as CASSGDEQFF.

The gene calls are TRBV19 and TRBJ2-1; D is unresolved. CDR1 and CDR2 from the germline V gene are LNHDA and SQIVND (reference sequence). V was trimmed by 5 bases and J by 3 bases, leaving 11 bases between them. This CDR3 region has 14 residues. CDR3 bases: TGTGCCAGTAGTCTTAGGACGGGCTACAATGAGCAGTTCTTC. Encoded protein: CASSLRTGYNEQFF.

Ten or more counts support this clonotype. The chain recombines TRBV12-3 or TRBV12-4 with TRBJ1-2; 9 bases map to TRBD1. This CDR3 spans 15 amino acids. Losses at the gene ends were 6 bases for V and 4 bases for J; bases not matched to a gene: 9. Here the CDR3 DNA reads TGTGCCAGCAGCCAACGGACAGGGGCCATCTATGGCTACACCTTC. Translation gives CASSQRTGAIYGYTF.

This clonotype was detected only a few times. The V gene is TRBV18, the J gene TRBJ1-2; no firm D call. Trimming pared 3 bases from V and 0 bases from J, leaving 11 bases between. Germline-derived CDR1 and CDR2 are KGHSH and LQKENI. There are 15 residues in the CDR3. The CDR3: CASSPEMRANYGYTF. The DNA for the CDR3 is TGTGCCAGCTCACCGGAAATGAGGGCTAACTATGGCTACACCTTC.

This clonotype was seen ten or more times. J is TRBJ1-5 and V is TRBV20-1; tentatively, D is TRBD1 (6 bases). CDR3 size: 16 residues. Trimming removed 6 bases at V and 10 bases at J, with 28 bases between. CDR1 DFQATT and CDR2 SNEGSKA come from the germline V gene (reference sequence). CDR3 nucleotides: TGCAGTGCCGAACCGTTAACAGGGTCCTACCATTTACCCCAGCATTTT. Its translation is CSAEPLTGSYHLPQHF.

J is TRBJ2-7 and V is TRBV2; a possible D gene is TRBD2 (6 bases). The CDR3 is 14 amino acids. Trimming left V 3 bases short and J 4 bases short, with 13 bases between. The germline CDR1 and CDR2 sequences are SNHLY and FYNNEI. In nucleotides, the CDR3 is TGTGCCAGCAGTGATGGACGGGGGTCGTACGAGCAGTACTTC. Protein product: CASSDGRGSYEQYF.

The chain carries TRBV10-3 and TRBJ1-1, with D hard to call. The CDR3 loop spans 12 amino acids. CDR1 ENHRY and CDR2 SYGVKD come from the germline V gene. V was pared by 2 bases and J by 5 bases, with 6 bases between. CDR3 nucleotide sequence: TGTGCCATCAGTGAGGGAGGGACTGAAGCTTTCTTT. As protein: CAISEGGTEAFF.

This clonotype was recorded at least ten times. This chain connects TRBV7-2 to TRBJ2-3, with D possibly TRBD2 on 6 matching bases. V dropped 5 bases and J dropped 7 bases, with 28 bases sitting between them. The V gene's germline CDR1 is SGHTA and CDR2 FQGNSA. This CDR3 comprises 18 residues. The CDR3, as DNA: TGTGCCAGCAGCGTCCGAGAGGGACTTCCCCCATCAGAGTATACGCAGTATTTT. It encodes CASSVREGLPPSEYTQYF.

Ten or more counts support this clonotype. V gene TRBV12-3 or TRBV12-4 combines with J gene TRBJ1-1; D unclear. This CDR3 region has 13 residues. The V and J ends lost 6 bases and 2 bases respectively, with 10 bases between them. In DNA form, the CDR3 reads TGTGCCAGCAGCGGACTCGCAAACACTGAAGCTTTCTTT. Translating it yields CASSGLANTEAFF.

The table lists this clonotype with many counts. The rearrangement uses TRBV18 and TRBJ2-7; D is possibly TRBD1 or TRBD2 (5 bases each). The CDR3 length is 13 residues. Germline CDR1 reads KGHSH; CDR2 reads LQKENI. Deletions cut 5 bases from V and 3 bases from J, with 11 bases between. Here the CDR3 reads CASSGGIVYEQYF. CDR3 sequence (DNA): TGTGCCAGCTCAGGGGGTATAGTCTACGAGCAGTACTTC. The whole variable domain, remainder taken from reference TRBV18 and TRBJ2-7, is NAGVMQNPRHLVRRRGQEARLRCSPMKGHSHVYWYRQLPEEGLKFMVYLQKENIIDESGMPKERFSAEFPKEGPSILRIQQVVRGDSAAYFCASSGGIVYEQYFGPGTRLTVT.

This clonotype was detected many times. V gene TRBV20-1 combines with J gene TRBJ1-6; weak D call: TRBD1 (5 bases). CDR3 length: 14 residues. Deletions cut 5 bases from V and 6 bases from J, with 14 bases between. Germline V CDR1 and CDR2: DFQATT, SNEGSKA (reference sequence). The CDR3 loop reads CSAPKPGVNSPLHF. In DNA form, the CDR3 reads TGCAGTGCTCCAAAACCGGGGGTTAATTCACCCCTCCACTTT.

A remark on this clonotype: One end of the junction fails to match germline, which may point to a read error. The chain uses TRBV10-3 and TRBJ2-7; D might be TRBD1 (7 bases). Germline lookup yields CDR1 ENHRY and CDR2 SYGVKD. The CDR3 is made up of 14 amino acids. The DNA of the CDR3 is TGTGCTATCAGGGGGGACGGCCACCCGTATGAGCAGTACTTC. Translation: CAIRGDGHPYEQYF.

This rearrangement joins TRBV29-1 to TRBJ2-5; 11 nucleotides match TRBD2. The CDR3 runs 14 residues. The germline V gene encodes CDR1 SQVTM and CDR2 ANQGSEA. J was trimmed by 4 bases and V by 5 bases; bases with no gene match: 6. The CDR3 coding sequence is TGCAGCGTTCAACTAGCGGGGGCCAGAGAGACCCAGTACTTC. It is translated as CSVQLAGARETQYF.

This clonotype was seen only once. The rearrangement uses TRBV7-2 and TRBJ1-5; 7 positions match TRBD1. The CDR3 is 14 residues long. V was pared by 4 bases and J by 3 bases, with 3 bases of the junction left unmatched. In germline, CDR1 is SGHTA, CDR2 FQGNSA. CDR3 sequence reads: CASSSTGTNQPQHF. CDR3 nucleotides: TGTGCCAGCAGCTCGACAGGGACCAATCAGCCCCAGCATTTT.

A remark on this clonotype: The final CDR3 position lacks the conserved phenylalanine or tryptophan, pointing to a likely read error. The CDR3 protein is CASSPPRETQYV. Here the CDR3 DNA reads TGTGCCAGCAGCCCCCCCCGGGAGACCCAGTACGTC. The chain employs TRBV11-2 and TRBJ2-5; no definite D call. Germline loops: CDR1 SGHAT, CDR2 FQNNGV. CDR3 length: 12 residues. V lost 5 bases and J 5 bases, leaving 9 bases between the germline ends.

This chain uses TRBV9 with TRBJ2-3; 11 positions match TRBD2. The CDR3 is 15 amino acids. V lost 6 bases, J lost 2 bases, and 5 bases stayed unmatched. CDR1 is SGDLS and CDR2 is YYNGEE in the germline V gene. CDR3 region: CASNLAGGYTDTQYF. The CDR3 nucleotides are TGTGCCAGCAATCTAGCGGGGGGATACACAGATACGCAGTATTTT. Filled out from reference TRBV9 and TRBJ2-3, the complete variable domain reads DSGVTQTPKHLITATGQRVTLRCSPRSGDLSVYWYQQSLDQGLQFLIQYYNGEERAKGNILERFSAQQFPDLHSELNLSSLELGDSALYFCASNLAGGYTDTQYFGPGTRLTVL.

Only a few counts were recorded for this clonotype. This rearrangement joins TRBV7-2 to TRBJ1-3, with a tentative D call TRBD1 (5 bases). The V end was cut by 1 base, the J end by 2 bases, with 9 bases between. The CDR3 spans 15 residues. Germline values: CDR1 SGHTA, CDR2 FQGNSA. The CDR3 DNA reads TGTGCCAGCAGCTTAGGGGGGGGAGCTGGAAACACCATATATTTT. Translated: CASSLGGGAGNTIYF.

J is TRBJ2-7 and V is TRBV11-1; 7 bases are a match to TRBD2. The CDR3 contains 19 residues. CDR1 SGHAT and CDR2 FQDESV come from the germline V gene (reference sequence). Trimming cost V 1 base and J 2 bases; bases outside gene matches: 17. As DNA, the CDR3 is TGTGCCAGCAGCTTAGTCTCTGCCGTGGGGCGGGGGACCACCTACGAGCAGTACTTC. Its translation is CASSLVSAVGRGTTYEQYF.

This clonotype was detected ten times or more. CDR3: CASSYIPSGRQGHYGYTF. The CDR3 DNA reads TGTGCCAGCAGTTACATCCCGAGCGGCCGACAGGGCCACTATGGCTACACCTTC. The chain uses TRBV6-2 or TRBV6-3 and TRBJ1-2; 7 nucleotides match TRBD1. Trimming at V came to 2 bases and at J to 3 bases, leaving 15 bases not matched to a gene. The CDR3 is 18 amino acids. The germline V gene has CDR1 MNHEY and CDR2 SVGEGT.